This T cell receptor (beta chain) was captured by sequencing in a study of blood T cells in healthy people across ages. This clonotype was seen only a few times. Trimming took 5 bases from V and 8 from J; bases not matched to a gene: 11. Looked up from germline, CDR1 is MNHEY and CDR2 is SMNVEV (reference sequence). CDR3 length equals 15 residues. The authors ran a second PCR of about 7 to 11 cycles using a sample-barcoded 5' primer and a J-beta primer mix. TCRdb re-derived calls from the 5' RACE reads in MiXCR, one entry per CDR3 protein. The profile shows hundreds of thousands of distinct CDR3 sequences, less than 70% of them singletons.

The rearrangement links TRBV27 to TRBJ1-2; 10 bases match TRBD1. The TCR sequence derives from a man aged 80 or over in good health. Sequenced: blood. In nucleotides, the CDR3 is TGTGCCAGCAGTCCCAGGGGGACAGGGGCGCCGGGCTACACCTTC. Translating it yields CASSPRGTGAPGYTF.